This section outlines one TCR beta chain sequence together with its context. Its antigen is currently unknown. This entry belongs to a study of OX40 agonist ivuxolimab in advanced cancers. Whole-study findings and limits: Which antigen the expanded peripheral T cells recognized is unknown. Patients who responded partially at 0.1-3.0 mg/kg showed clonal expansion ranking among the lowest.

TCRdb keeps only in-frame clones here, not all; method: immunoSEQ multiplex PCR. Among about 54,000 clones listed, roughly 77% were seen once. This receptor was identified in an adult with an advanced solid tumor such as melanoma, head and neck, liver or kidney cancer. Sequencing used CD4+ or CD8+ T cells sorted from blood, obtained in a trial of the OX40 agonist ivuxolimab.

The CDR3 nucleotides read TGCGCCAGCAGCACCGACGGGACCCTCCTTAACTATGGCTACACCTTC. This sequence encodes CASSTDGTLLNYGYTF. J is TRBJ1-2 and V is TRBV5-1; possibly TRBD1 for D (5 bases). Germline V gene sequence: CDR1 SGHRS, CDR2 YFSETQ. This CDR3 has 16 residues. V was cut by 4 bases and J by 1 base, with 17 bases left in between.